What follows is one T cell receptor beta chain and its context. Its antigen remains unknown. These data belong to a study of T cells in tumors after PD-1 blockade. Study information: Patients received pembrolizumab 200 mg every 3 weeks or cemiplimab 350 mg every 2 weeks.

Findings and caveats of the study: Some novel exhausted tumor clones appeared in pre-treatment blood, suggesting peripheral recruitment.

Method: immunoSEQ multiplex PCR; TCRdb's copy keeps in-frame clones and lacks some. Counted here are roughly 14,000 clones, roughly four fifths occurring once; the ten biggest clones make up 22%. Input was about 600 ng to 6,004 ng of genomic DNA from tumor or blood. The CDR3 runs to 13 residues. CDR1 and CDR2 from the germline V gene are SGHRS and YFSETQ. The germline V and J ends were trimmed by 0 bases and 7 bases, with 10 bases remaining between them. This clonotype was obtained from a human donor with basal cell carcinoma. This chain links TRBV5-1 with TRBJ1-1, with D possibly being TRBD1 (5 bases). Sequencing was performed on PBMCs, taken after anti-PD-1 treatment. CDR3 nucleotide sequence: TGCGCCAGCAGCTTGGGGTCAGGGTTTGAAGCTTTCTTT. Translated: CASSLGSGFEAFF.